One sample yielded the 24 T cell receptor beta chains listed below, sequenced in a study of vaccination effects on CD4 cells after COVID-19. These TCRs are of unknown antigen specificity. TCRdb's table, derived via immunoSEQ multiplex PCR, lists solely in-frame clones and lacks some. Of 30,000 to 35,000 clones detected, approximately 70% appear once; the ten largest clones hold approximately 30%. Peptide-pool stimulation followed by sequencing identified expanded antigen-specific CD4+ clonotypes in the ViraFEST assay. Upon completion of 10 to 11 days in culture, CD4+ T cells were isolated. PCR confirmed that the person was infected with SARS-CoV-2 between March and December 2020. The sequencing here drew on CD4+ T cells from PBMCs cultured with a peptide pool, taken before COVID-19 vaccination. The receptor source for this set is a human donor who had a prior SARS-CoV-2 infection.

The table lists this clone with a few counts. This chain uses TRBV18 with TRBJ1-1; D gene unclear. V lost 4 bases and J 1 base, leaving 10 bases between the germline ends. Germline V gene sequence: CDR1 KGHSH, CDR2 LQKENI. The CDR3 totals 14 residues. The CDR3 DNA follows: TGTGCCAGCTCACTCTCAGACGGGAACACTGAAGCTTTCTTT. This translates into CASSLSDGNTEAFF.

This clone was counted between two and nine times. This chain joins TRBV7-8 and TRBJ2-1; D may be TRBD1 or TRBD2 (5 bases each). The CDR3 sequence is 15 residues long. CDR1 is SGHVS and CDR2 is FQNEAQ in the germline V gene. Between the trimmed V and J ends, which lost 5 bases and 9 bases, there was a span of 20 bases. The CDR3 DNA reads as TGTGCCAGCAGCCCCCCGGGACCTACTCGGGGTGAGCAGTTCTTC. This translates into CASSPPGPTRGEQFF.

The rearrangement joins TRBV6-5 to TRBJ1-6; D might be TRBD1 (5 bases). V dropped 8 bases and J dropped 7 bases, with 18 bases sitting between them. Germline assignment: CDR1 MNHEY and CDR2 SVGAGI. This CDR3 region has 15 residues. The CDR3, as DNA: TGTGCCAGCTTATTGGGAGGAGGGGTCAATTCACCCCTCCACTTT. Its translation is CASLLGGGVNSPLHF.

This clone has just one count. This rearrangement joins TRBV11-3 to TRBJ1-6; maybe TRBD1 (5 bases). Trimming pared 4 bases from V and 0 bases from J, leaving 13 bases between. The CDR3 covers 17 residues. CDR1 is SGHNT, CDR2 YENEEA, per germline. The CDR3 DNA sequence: TGTGCCAGCAGCTCAGTCAGGGCGAGCTCCTATAATTCACCCCTCCACTTT. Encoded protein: CASSSVRASSYNSPLHF. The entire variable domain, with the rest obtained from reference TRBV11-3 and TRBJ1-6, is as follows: EAGVVQSPRYKIIEKKQPVAFWCNPISGHNTLYWYLQNLGQGPELLIRYENEEAVDDSQLPKDRFSAERLKGVDSTLKIQPAELGDSAVYLCASSSVRASSYNSPLHFGNGTRLTVT.

The CDR3 here is CASSFFDPNTEAFF. The DNA of the CDR3 is TGTGCCAGCAGCTTTTTCGACCCGAACACTGAAGCTTTCTTT. This chain connects TRBV7-9 to TRBJ1-1; D is undetermined. Trimming took 3 bases from V and 1 from J, leaving 9 bases between them. Germline V gene data show CDR1 as SEHNR and CDR2 as FQNEAQ (reference sequence). CDR3 size: 14 residues.

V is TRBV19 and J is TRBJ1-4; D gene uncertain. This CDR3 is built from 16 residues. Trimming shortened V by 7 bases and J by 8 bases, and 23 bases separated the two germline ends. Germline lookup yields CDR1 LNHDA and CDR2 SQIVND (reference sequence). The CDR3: CASTNPIGANPEKLFF. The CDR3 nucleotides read TGTGCCAGTACCAACCCGATAGGCGCGAACCCAGAAAAACTGTTTTTT.

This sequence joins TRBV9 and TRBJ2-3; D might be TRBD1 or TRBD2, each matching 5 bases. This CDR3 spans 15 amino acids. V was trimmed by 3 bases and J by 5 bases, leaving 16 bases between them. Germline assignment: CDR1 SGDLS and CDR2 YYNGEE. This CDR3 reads CASSDRQGGGDTQYF. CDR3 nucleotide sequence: TGTGCCAGCAGCGATCGGCAGGGCGGAGGAGATACGCAGTATTTT.

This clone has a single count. This chain's CDR3 is CASSFSTGLAKNIQYF. The CDR3 coding sequence is TGTGCCAGTAGTTTTTCAACAGGACTAGCCAAAAACATTCAGTACTTC. The rearrangement uses TRBV19 and TRBJ2-4, with D perhaps assigned TRBD1 or TRBD2 (5 bases each). Trimming pared 5 bases from V and 0 bases from J, leaving 14 bases between. This CDR3 spans 16 amino acids. Germline-derived CDR1 and CDR2 are LNHDA and SQIVND (reference sequence).

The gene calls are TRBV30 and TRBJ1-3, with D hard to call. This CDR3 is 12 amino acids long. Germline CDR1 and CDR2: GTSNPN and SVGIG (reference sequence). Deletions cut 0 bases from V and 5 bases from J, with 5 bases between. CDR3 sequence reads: CAWSVDRNTIYF. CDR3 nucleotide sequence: TGTGCCTGGAGTGTCGACAGAAACACCATATATTTT.

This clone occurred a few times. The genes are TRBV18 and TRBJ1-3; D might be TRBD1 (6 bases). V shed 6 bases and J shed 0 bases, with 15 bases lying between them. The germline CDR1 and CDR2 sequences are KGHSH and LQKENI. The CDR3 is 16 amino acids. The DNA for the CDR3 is TGTGCCAGCTCCCAATCCGGGACAAACTCTGGAAACACCATATATTTT. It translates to CASSQSGTNSGNTIYF. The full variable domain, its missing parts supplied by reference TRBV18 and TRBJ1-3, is NAGVMQNPRHLVRRRGQEARLRCSPMKGHSHVYWYRQLPEEGLKFMVYLQKENIIDESGMPKERFSAEFPKEGPSILRIQQVVRGDSAAYFCASSQSGTNSGNTIYFGEGSWLTVV.

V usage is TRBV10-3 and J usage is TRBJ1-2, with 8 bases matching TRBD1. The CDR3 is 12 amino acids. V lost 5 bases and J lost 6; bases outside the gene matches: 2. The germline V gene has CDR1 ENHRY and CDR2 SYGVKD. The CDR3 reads CAISLQGDGYTF. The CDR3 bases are TGTGCCATCAGTCTACAGGGGGATGGCTACACCTTC.

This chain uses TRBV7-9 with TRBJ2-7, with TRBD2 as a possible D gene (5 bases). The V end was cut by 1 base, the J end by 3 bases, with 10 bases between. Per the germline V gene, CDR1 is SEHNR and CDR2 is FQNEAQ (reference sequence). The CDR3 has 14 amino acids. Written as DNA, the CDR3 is TGTGCCAGCAGCTTAGGGCTTCGGGGCTACGAGCAGTACTTC. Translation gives CASSLGLRGYEQYF.

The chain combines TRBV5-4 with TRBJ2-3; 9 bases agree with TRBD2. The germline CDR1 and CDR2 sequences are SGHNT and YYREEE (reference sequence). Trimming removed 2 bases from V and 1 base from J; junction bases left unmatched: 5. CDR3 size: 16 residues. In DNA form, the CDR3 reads TGTGCCAGCAGCTTTTGGGTAGCGGGGGGCACAGATACGCAGTATTTT. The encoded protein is CASSFWVAGGTDTQYF. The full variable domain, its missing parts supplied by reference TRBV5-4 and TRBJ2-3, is ETGVTQSPTHLIKTRGQQVTLRCSSQSGHNTVSWYQQALGQGPQFIFQYYREEENGRGNFPPRFSGLQFPNYSSELNVNALELDDSALYLCASSFWVAGGTDTQYFGPGTRLTVL.

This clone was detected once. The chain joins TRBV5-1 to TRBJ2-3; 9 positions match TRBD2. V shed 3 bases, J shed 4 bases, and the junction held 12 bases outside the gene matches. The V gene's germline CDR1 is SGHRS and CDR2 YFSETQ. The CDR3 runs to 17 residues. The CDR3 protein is CASSSGTSHALADTQYF. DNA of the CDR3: TGCGCCAGCAGCTCGGGGACTAGCCATGCCCTCGCAGATACGCAGTATTTT.

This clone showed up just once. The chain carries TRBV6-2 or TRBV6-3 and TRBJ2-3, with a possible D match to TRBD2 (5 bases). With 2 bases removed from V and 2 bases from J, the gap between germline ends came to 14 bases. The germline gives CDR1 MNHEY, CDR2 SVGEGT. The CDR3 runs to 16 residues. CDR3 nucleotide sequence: TGTGCCAGCAGTTACGGTTCGAGCGGTTACACAGATACGCAGTATTTT. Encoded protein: CASSYGSSGYTDTQYF.

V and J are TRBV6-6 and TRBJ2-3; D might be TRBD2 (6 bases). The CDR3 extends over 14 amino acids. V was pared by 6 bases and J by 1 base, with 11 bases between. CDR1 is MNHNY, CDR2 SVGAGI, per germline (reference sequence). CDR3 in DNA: TGTGCCAGCAGCCTGGGACTCGGCACAGATACGCAGTATTTT. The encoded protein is CASSLGLGTDTQYF.

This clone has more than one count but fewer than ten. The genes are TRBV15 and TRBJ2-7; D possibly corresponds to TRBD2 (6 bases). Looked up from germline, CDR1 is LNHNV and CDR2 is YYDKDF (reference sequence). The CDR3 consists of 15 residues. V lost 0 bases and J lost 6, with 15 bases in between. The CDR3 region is CATSRDVGGVLEQYF. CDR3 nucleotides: TGTGCCACCAGCAGAGACGTGGGAGGAGTCCTCGAGCAGTACTTC.

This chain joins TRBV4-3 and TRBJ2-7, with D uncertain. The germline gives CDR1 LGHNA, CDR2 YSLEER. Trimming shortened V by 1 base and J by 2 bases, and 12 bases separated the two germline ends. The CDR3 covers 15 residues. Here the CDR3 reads CASSQGIGDPYEQYF. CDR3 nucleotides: TGCGCCAGCAGCCAAGGGATCGGAGATCCCTACGAGCAGTACTTC.

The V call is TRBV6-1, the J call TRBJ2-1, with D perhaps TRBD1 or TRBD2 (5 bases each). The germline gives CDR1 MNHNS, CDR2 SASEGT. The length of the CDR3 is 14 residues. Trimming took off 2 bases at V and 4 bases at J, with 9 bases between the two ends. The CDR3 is CASSERDGYNEQFF. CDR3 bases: TGTGCCAGCAGTGAAAGGGACGGTTACAATGAGCAGTTCTTC.

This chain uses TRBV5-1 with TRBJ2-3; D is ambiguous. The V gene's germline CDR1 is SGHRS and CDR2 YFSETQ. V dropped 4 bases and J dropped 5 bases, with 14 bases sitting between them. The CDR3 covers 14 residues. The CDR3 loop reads CASSRLSPGDTQYF. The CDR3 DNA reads TGCGCCAGCAGCCGCCTCTCCCCAGGAGATACGCAGTATTTT. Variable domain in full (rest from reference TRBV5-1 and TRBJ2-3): KAGVTQTPRYLIKTRGQQVTLSCSPISGHRSVSWYQQTPGQGLQFLFEYFSETQRNKGNFPGRFSGRQFSNSRSEMNVSTLELGDSALYLCASSRLSPGDTQYFGPGTRLTVL.

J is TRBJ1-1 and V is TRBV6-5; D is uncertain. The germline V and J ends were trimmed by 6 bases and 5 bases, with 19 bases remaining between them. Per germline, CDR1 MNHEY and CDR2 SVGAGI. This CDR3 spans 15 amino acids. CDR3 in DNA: TGTGCCAGCAGGCCGTCGTTTGGCCTTGGGACTGAAGCTTTCTTT. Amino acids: CASRPSFGLGTEAFF.

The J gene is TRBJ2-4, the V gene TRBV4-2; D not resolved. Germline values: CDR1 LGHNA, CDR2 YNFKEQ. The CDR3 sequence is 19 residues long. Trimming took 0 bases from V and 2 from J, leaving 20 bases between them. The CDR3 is CASSQDASVDFSSKNIQYF. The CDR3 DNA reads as TGTGCCAGCAGCCAAGATGCGTCCGTAGATTTTAGTTCCAAAAACATTCAGTACTTC.

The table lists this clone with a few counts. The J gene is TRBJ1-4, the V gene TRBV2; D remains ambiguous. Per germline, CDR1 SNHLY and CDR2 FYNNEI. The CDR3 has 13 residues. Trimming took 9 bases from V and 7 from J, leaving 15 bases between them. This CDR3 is CASSRWEGEKLFF. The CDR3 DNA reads TGTGCCAGTTCCAGGTGGGAGGGTGAAAAACTGTTTTTT.

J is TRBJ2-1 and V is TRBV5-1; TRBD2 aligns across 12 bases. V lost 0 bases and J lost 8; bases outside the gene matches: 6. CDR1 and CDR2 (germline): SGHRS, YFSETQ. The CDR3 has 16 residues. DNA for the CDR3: TGCGCCAGCAGCTTGGATGCACTAGCGGGAGGAGATGAGCAGTTCTTC. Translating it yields CASSLDALAGGDEQFF.